The clone carrying this TCR beta chain was counted a single time. As yet, its antigen is unknown. The record originates from a study of lymphopenia after photon versus proton radiotherapy. Notes on the study in general: In patients who died, overall survival fell as post-nadir TCR diversity dropped more. Better survival with proton therapy was suggested as possible, not demonstrated.

The data were produced by immunoSEQ multiplex PCR, yet TCRdb's version contains in-frame clones alone and is incomplete. The data hold fewer than 20,000 clones, with more than 90% observed a single time. The clonotype was recovered from a woman in her thirties or forties with cholangiocarcinoma. The sequencing used peripheral blood, collected from a patient treated with photon-based radiotherapy.

The CDR3 region has the DNA TGCGCCAGCAGTGAGTCGACAGGGGGCCTTAGGACTGAAGCTTTCTTT. Amino acids: CASSESTGGLRTEAFF. The V and J genes are TRBV10-1 and TRBJ1-1; 10 bases are shared with TRBD1. Germline CDR1 reads WNHNN; CDR2 reads SYGVQD (reference sequence). The CDR3 is 16 residues long. Trimming at V came to 0 bases and at J to 5 bases, leaving 6 bases not matched to a gene.